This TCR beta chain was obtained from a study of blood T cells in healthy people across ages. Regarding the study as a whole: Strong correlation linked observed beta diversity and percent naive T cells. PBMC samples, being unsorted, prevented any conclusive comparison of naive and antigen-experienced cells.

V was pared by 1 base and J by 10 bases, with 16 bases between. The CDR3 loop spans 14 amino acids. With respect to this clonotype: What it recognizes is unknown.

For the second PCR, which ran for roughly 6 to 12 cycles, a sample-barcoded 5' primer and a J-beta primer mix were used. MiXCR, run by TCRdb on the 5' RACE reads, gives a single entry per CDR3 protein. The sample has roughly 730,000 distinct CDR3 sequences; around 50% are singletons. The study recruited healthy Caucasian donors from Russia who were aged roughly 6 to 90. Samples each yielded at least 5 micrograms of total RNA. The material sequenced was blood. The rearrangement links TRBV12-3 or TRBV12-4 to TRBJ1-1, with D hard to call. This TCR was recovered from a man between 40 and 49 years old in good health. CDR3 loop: CASSLDTRVSSAFF. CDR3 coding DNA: TGTGCCAGCAGTTTAGATACGAGGGTGTCTTCAGCTTTCTTT.